This TCR beta chain was captured by sequencing in a study of shared clonotypes between healthy human individuals. In regard to this clone: The antigen remains unidentified.

Study-wide results and caveats: Memory subsets had estimated richness that was generally smaller than that of naive subsets.

The authors ran the assay at deep level. Original analysis: ImmunoSEQ output lacked quality scores and full-length reads, limiting matched filtering. Generated by immunoSEQ multiplex PCR, the TCRdb table keeps only in-frame clones and is missing some. V, J and clone size are those of that table, while D and trimming were read from the DNA. The data contain some 1 million clones, 60% to 80% of them singletons. J lost 7 bases, V lost 6 bases, and 8 bases had no gene match. The V gene's germline CDR1 is SGHRS and CDR2 YFSETQ. This CDR3 has 15 residues. This sequence was found in a young man in good health. The chain is built from TRBV5-1 and TRBJ2-1; 12 bases are a match to TRBD2. The sequenced sample was memory CD4+ T cells sorted from blood. Stated subset: CD45RA-negative fraction. The CDR3 DNA reads as TGCGCCAGCATCCTACTAGCGGGAGGAATGAATGAGCAGTTCTTC. As protein: CASILLAGGMNEQFF.